Each of the 25 T cell receptor beta chains below was sequenced from the same sample in a study of technical replicates of blood from several donors. The protocol was immunoSEQ multiplex PCR, while the TCRdb copy is restricted to in-frame clones and leaves out a portion. This repertoire shows approximately 87,000 clones, 85% to 95% found once; its top ten account for around 0.3%. Sequenced: T cells isolated from PBMCs. The receptors come from a human donor in good health.

The chain recombines TRBV7-3 with TRBJ2-7; 10 nucleotides line up with TRBD2. Germline CDR1 and CDR2: SGHTA and FQGTGA. The CDR3 contains 16 residues. V was pared by 5 bases and J by 4 bases, with 11 bases of the junction left unmatched. The DNA for the CDR3 is TGTGCCAGCAGCCCCTGGGAGCGGGAGGGGGCATACGAGCAGTACTTC. Its translation: CASSPWEREGAYEQYF.

This chain uses TRBV5-8 with TRBJ1-1; 8 positions agree with TRBD1. V shed 3 bases and J 1 base; nucleotides not matched to a gene: 5. CDR1 is SGHTS and CDR2 is YDEGEE in the germline V gene. This CDR3 region has 15 residues. This CDR3 is CASSWTGLTNTEAFF. CDR3 DNA sequence: TGTGCCAGCAGCTGGACAGGGTTGACGAACACTGAAGCTTTCTTT. Looking up the rest from reference TRBV5-8 and TRBJ1-1 gives the full variable domain: EAGVTQSPTHLIKTRGQQATLRCSPISGHTSVYWYQQALGLGLQFLLWYDEGEERNRGNFPPRFSGRQFPNYSSELNVNALELEDSALYLCASSWTGLTNTEAFFGQGTRLTVV.

The genes are TRBV9 and TRBJ2-7, with 11 nucleotides matching TRBD2. Per the germline V gene, CDR1 is SGDLS and CDR2 is YYNGEE. The ends lost 3 bases at V and 4 bases at J; junction bases unmatched: 3. The CDR3 has 14 amino acids. CDR3 DNA sequence: TGTGCCAGCAGCGGTAGCGGGGGGGGTTACGAGCAGTACTTC. The encoded protein is CASSGSGGGYEQYF.

V usage is TRBV2 and J usage is TRBJ2-2, with D perhaps TRBD1 (6 bases). V was clipped by 8 bases and J by 2 bases, with 12 bases between them. The CDR3 is 14 residues long. CDR1 SNHLY and CDR2 FYNNEI come from the germline V gene. Here the CDR3 reads CASGRTENTGELFF. DNA for the CDR3: TGTGCCAGCGGAAGGACAGAAAACACCGGGGAGCTGTTTTTT.

V is TRBV7-2 and J is TRBJ2-7, with 12 bases matching TRBD2. Germline lookup yields CDR1 SGHTA and CDR2 FQGNSA. The CDR3 extends over 15 amino acids. The J segment lost 4 bases and the V segment lost 5 bases, leaving 6 bases of the junction unmatched. The CDR3 is CASSQASGRDYEQYF. The DNA of the CDR3 is TGTGCCAGCAGCCAAGCTAGCGGGAGGGATTACGAGCAGTACTTC.

The count of this clone is one. The rearrangement joins TRBV25-1 to TRBJ1-2; unclear D gene. The CDR3 spans 15 residues. The germline V gene has CDR1 MGHDK and CDR2 SYGVNS. V lost 1 base and J 0 bases, leaving 9 bases between the germline ends. The CDR3: CASSEWAQANYGYTF. The CDR3, as DNA: TGTGCCAGCAGTGAATGGGCCCAAGCTAACTATGGCTACACCTTC.

This sequence joins TRBV9 and TRBJ2-1; 10 bases line up with TRBD1. This CDR3 comprises 16 residues. Looked up from germline, CDR1 is SGDLS and CDR2 is YYNGEE. J lost 8 bases, V lost 4 bases, and 12 bases had no gene match. Here the CDR3 reads CASSLTGQGLGYEQFF. For the CDR3, the DNA is TGTGCCAGCAGCCTCACGGGACAGGGGCTAGGTTATGAGCAGTTCTTC.

The chain is built from TRBV28 and TRBJ2-7, with 7 bases that match TRBD1. The J segment lost 4 bases and the V segment lost 6 bases, leaving 9 bases of the junction unmatched. The CDR3 spans 14 residues. Germline assignment: CDR1 MDHEN and CDR2 SYDVKM. CDR3 sequence reads: CASSEFTGDYEQYF. Here the CDR3 DNA reads TGTGCCAGCAGCGAATTTACAGGGGATTACGAGCAGTACTTC.

This chain uses TRBV18 with TRBJ1-2; possibly TRBD1 for D (5 bases). The CDR3 spans 13 residues. Trimming took off 2 bases at V and 8 bases at J, with 12 bases between the two ends. Germline values: CDR1 KGHSH, CDR2 LQKENI. CDR3 residues: CASSPEVQGGYTF. In DNA form, the CDR3 reads TGTGCCAGCTCACCAGAGGTCCAGGGAGGCTACACCTTC.

The chain couples TRBV9 to TRBJ2-7; 10 bases line up with TRBD2. J lost 4 bases, V lost 0 bases, and 7 bases had no gene match. There are 16 residues in the CDR3. Germline V gene lookup returns CDR1 SGDLS and CDR2 YYNGEE. The CDR3 spells CASSVGLAGAGYEQYF. CDR3 nucleotide sequence: TGTGCCAGCAGCGTAGGGCTAGCGGGAGCCGGGTACGAGCAGTACTTC.

The CDR3 here is CASSEFRFYNEQFF. For the CDR3, the DNA is TGCGCCAGCAGTGAGTTCCGGTTTTACAATGAGCAGTTCTTC. The gene calls are TRBV10-1 and TRBJ2-1; D is unclear. The ends were cut back, 1 base at V and 4 bases at J, with 8 bases in the middle. The CDR3 loop spans 14 amino acids. Germline V CDR1 and CDR2: WNHNN, SYGVQD (reference sequence).

The genes are TRBV7-9 and TRBJ2-7, with 9 bases fitting TRBD2. The CDR3 is made up of 14 amino acids. The J segment lost 3 bases and the V segment lost 4 bases, leaving 4 bases of the junction unmatched. Per germline, CDR1 SEHNR and CDR2 FQNEAQ (reference sequence). The CDR3 bases are TGTGCCAGCAGCTATAGCGGGAGCGTCTACGAGCAGTACTTC. This sequence encodes CASSYSGSVYEQYF.

This chain uses TRBV6-4 with TRBJ2-3, with TRBD1 as a possible D gene (6 bases). Germline CDR1 is MRHNA and CDR2 is SNTAGT. The V end lost 4 bases, the J end lost 7 bases, and 12 bases lay between the germline ends. The CDR3 is 13 residues long. CDR3 DNA sequence: TGTGCCAGCAGTGCAGAACAGGGAAATACGCAGTATTTT. The encoded protein is CASSAEQGNTQYF.

V usage is TRBV5-6 and J usage is TRBJ2-5; TRBD2 might be the D (5 bases). The CDR3 consists of 13 residues. The germline V and J ends were trimmed by 6 bases and 3 bases, with 12 bases remaining between them. Germline CDR1 SGHDT, CDR2 YYEEEE. As DNA, the CDR3 is TGTGCCAGCATGCAGAGGGTGGAAGAGACCCAGTACTTC. Protein sequence: CASMQRVEETQYF.

The chain couples TRBV6-5 to TRBJ1-1; D remains ambiguous. The germline gives CDR1 MNHEY, CDR2 SVGAGI. This CDR3 is built from 13 residues. V was shortened by 5 bases and J by 1 base, with 8 bases between the two germline ends. The CDR3 region has the DNA TGTGCCAGCAGTGAACTCCGGAACACTGAAGCTTTCTTT. The encoded protein is CASSELRNTEAFF.

The chain recombines TRBV6-1 with TRBJ1-1; D is perhaps TRBD1 (5 bases). Germline V lookup: CDR1 MNHNS, CDR2 SASEGT. The CDR3 length is 14 residues. Between the trimmed V and J ends, which lost 7 bases and 1 base, there was a span of 13 bases. The CDR3 protein is CASNWGRSNTEAFF. CDR3 DNA: TGTGCCAGCAATTGGGGCCGTTCGAACACTGAAGCTTTCTTT.

The rearrangement uses TRBV19 and TRBJ2-2; 11 nucleotides agree with TRBD2. The CDR3 runs to 16 residues. Germline V gene sequence: CDR1 LNHDA, CDR2 SQIVND (reference sequence). V shed 5 bases, J shed 5 bases, and the junction held 7 bases outside the gene matches. The CDR3 region is CASSRTSGLVTGELFF. The CDR3 nucleotides read TGTGCCAGTAGTCGGACTAGCGGGCTCGTAACCGGGGAGCTGTTTTTT. The variable domain in full, with the rest retrieved from reference TRBV19 and TRBJ2-2, is DGGITQSPKYLFRKEGQNVTLSCEQNLNHDAMYWYRQDPGQGLRLIYYSQIVNDFQKGDIAEGYSVSREKKESFPLTVTSAQKNPTAFYLCASSRTSGLVTGELFFGEGSRLTVL.

CDR3 in DNA: TGTGCCAGCATCTCGAGAGGGTTGAGCACAGATACGCAGTATTTT. Translation gives CASISRGLSTDTQYF. This chain links TRBV2 with TRBJ2-3, with a tentative D call TRBD2 (5 bases). V was trimmed by 7 bases and J by 0 bases, leaving 14 bases between them. The CDR3 consists of 15 residues. The germline gives CDR1 SNHLY, CDR2 FYNNEI.

The chain recombines TRBV11-2 with TRBJ2-1; no clear D. V was cut by 6 bases and J by 6 bases, with 15 bases left in between. Germline V gives CDR1 SGHAT, CDR2 FQNNGV. The CDR3 runs to 14 residues. The CDR3 coding sequence is TGTGCCAGCAGTCAAACAACAGCCATCAATGAGCAGTTCTTC. Translating it yields CASSQTTAINEQFF.

The V and J genes are TRBV7-9 and TRBJ1-4; 7 bases line up with TRBD1. With 5 bases clipped from V and 2 bases from J, the junction kept 5 bases outside the gene matches. This CDR3 region has 15 residues. Germline assignment: CDR1 SEHNR and CDR2 FQNEAQ (reference sequence). DNA for the CDR3: TGTGCCAGCAGCCCGCCGACAGGGACTAATGAAAAACTGTTTTTT. It encodes CASSPPTGTNEKLFF.

The J gene is TRBJ2-7, the V gene TRBV15; 7 bases line up with TRBD1. Germline CDR1 and CDR2: LNHNV and YYDKDF (reference sequence). This CDR3 comprises 14 residues. The V and J ends lost 5 bases and 1 base, in that order; junction bases with no gene match: 5. CDR3 in amino acids: CATSRGQVSYEQYF. DNA of the CDR3: TGTGCCACCAGCCGTGGACAGGTTTCCTACGAGCAGTACTTC.

CDR3 residues: CASSEPSGRNNEQFF. The CDR3 region has the DNA TGTGCCAGTAGTGAACCCAGCGGAAGAAACAATGAGCAGTTCTTC. The V and J genes are TRBV19 and TRBJ2-1; a weak D match, TRBD2 (5 bases). The V gene lost 5 bases and the J gene lost 5 bases, with 16 bases spanning the gap. The length of the CDR3 is 15 residues. CDR1 and CDR2 (germline): LNHDA, SQIVND (reference sequence).

The V and J genes are TRBV29-1 and TRBJ2-7; unclear D gene. V gave up 5 bases and J gave up 5 bases, with 16 bases separating them. This CDR3 spans 13 amino acids. Germline-derived CDR1 and CDR2 are SQVTM and ANQGSEA. CDR3 sequence (DNA): TGCAGCGTTTATAAATCCCCCACAGACGAGCAGTACTTC. Encoded protein: CSVYKSPTDEQYF.

V is TRBV28 and J is TRBJ2-1, with D maybe TRBD2 (6 bases). V was shortened by 8 bases and J by 4 bases, with 21 bases between the two germline ends. Germline CDR1 is MDHEN and CDR2 is SYDVKM. The CDR3 consists of 16 residues. The CDR3 DNA follows: TGTGCCAGCTATACGTCCGGGGGAGGCTCTTACAATGAGCAGTTCTTC. Translating it yields CASYTSGGGSYNEQFF.

This clone was seen just once. The V gene is TRBV7-3, the J gene TRBJ2-3; possibly TRBD2 for D (5 bases). CDR1 and CDR2 from the germline V gene are SGHTA and FQGTGA. V lost 3 bases and J lost 1, with 14 bases in between. The CDR3 runs 16 residues. CDR3 in amino acids: CASSFKGGIRTDTQYF. Here the CDR3 DNA reads TGTGCCAGCAGCTTCAAAGGAGGAATTCGCACAGATACGCAGTATTTT.